The text below deals with one T cell receptor (beta chain). This clone was found a few times. Its antigen is still unknown. Base qualities were left out, and no much larger clone turns up one base away. V is clipped by 3 bases and J by 4 bases, and the sequence between their germline boundaries is 12 bases long. CDR1 is given as MNHNS and CDR2 as SASEGT, both from the germline V gene. The CDR3 covers 14 residues, taking in both the cysteine and the phenylalanine. CDR3 DNA is the only sequence kept; it has 42 bases, read in frame from the first base. This sample was included in a study of blood T cell repertoires in COVID-19 (dated by TCRdb to 2018 to 2020). Study-wide context: The collaborator samples originated in the United States, Italy and Spain and spanned the acute and convalescent phases of COVID-19. A freely available public database, intended as a resource for researchers studying the immune response to SARS-CoV-2, is where the repertoires were released. The material from the prospective study consisted of cDNA or gDNA derived from T cells, B-cell-depleted T cells, or PBMCs. HLA class I and class II types, where available, came from metadata supplied by the sample provider rather than from assay-based typing. A de-identified subject ID, COVID-19 status, age in years and sex were almost always included in the sample metadata. Samples were obtained from the ongoing ImmuneRACE study (first 160 participants) and from over 1,000 subjects provided by 6 global collaborators. Subjects who had been exposed to COVID-19, were actively infected with it, or had recovered from it provided the deeply sampled blood TCRbeta repertoires that made up the dataset.

The study at large found these results: Clinical and demographic metadata were provided uncurated, with the amount varying by source and participant.

In the prospective study, participants were about 18 to 95 years old, resided in about two dozen geographic areas of the United States, and were enrolled through a virtual design. To assign participants to cohorts, the prospective study relied on clinical history that participants themselves reported in a screening survey and a study questionnaire. Each participant in the prospective study had whole blood, serum and a nasopharyngeal or oropharyngeal swab collected by mobile phlebotomists. Over a 2-month period, participants in the prospective study had the option of providing additional blood draws and questionnaires. Before DNA extraction, prospective study blood samples were shipped either frozen or at room temperature. TCRbeta CDR3 regions were amplified from genomic DNA using the immunoSEQ Assay, a bias-controlled multiplex PCR. As for the authors' bioinformatics: The number of nucleated cells in each sample was estimated from the amplification of reference gene primers within the assay. Sequence reads were collapsed and filtered to measure the absolute abundance of every unique TCRbeta CDR3 rearrangement. For each sample, productive Simpson clonality was calculated as the square root of Simpson's diversity index across productive rearrangements. Here the immuneACCESS table is served through TCRdb, limited to in-frame sequences with V and J called. Missing clones are a known gap in these copies; in checked studies unresolved V genes cover under half, and the rest lacks a known reason. V and J calls and clone size come straight from that table; D and trimming were deduced from the DNA. The sample contains about 210,000 clones, roughly 89% of them found a single time. Of the sample, 10% is held by the ten largest clones.

The rearrangement combines TRBV6-1 with TRBJ1-2; tentative D gene TRBD1, with 5 bases matching. Sequenced: PBMCs or T cells enriched from blood (not recorded which). The TCR comes from a man aged 18 to 35 with acute COVID-19. The CDR3 amino acid sequence is: CASSEATASYGYTF. The nucleotide sequence is TGTGCCAGCAGTGAGGCGACAGCTTCCTATGGCTACACCTTC.